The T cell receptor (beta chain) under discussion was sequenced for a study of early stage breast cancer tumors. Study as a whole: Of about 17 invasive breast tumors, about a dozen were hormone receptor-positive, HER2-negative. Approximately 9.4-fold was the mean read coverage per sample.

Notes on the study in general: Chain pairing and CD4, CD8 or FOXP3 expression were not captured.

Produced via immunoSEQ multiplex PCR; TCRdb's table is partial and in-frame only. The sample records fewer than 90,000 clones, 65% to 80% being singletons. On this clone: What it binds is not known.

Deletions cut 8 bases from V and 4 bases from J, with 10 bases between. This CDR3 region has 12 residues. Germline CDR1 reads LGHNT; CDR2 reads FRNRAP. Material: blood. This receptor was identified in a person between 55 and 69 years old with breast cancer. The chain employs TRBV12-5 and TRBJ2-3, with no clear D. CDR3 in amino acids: CASSVWADTQYF. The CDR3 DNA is TGTGCTAGTTCAGTCTGGGCAGATACGCAGTATTTT.